The 30 T cell receptor beta chains below come from one sample, sequenced in a study of T cells in Graves' hyperthyroidism and ophthalmopathy. Amplified regions were TCR beta CDR3 sequences from RNA transcripts. HTBI primers were used for first-round RT-PCR of the TCR CDR3. TCRdb recomputed calls from the multiplex PCR reads with MiXCR, one row per CDR3 protein. The table lists around 530,000 distinct CDR3 sequences, roughly a sixth of them singletons. The sequenced material came from blood. The receptors here all came from a woman between 18 and 29 years old with Graves' ophthalmopathy.

Details on this clonotype: Without the conserved terminal phenylalanine or tryptophan, this CDR3 likely stems from a read error. The chain is built from TRBV25-1 and TRBJ1-2; possible D gene TRBD1, 5 bases. The germline V gene encodes CDR1 MGHDK and CDR2 SYGVNS. Trimming removed 2 bases at V and 1 base at J, with 14 bases between. The CDR3 is 16 amino acids. The CDR3, as DNA: TGTGCCAGCAGTGAAGGTGGGCAGGGTGATAACTATGGCTACACCCTC. This codes for CASSEGGQGDNYGYTL.

The chain couples TRBV5-4 to TRBJ2-2; 9 bases match TRBD1. The CDR3 covers 14 residues. The germline V gene encodes CDR1 SGHNT and CDR2 YYREEE (reference sequence). V shed 10 bases and J 3 bases; nucleotides not matched to a gene: 7. The CDR3 spells CAGGTGSDTGELFF. The CDR3 DNA is TGTGCCGGAGGGACAGGGTCTGACACCGGGGAGCTGTTTTTT.

This clonotype was counted at least ten times. The gene calls are TRBV3-1 and TRBJ1-5; D unresolved. The CDR3 contains 12 residues. CDR1 is LGHDT, CDR2 YNNKEL, per germline (reference sequence). V dropped 1 base and J dropped 7 bases, with 5 bases sitting between them. CDR3 protein: CASSQGLQPQHF. In DNA form, the CDR3 reads TGTGCCAGCAGCCAAGGTCTACAGCCCCAGCATTTT.

This clonotype was observed at least ten times. The rearrangement joins TRBV14 to TRBJ2-7; no definite D call. Trimming took off 3 bases at V and 3 bases at J, with 12 bases between the two ends. Germline V gene data show CDR1 as SGHDN and CDR2 as FVKESK. The CDR3 totals 14 residues. Here the CDR3 DNA reads TGTGCCAGCAGCCACCTCTCGATGGGCTACGAGCAGTACTTC. It codes for CASSHLSMGYEQYF.

This clonotype has ten or more counts. V and J are TRBV7-3 and TRBJ2-3, with TRBD1 as a possible D gene (5 bases). V was trimmed by 5 bases and J by 2 bases, leaving 17 bases between them. CDR1 and CDR2 (germline): SGHTA, FQGTGA. This CDR3 has 16 amino acids. CDR3 region: CASSPTDGNDTDTQYF. The CDR3 DNA is TGTGCCAGCAGCCCGACAGACGGAAACGACACAGATACGCAGTATTTT.

This chain uses TRBV7-2 with TRBJ1-6, with 9 bases lining up with TRBD1. The V gene end was trimmed by 7 bases and the J gene end by 7 bases; junction bases not matched to a gene: 5. CDR1 SGHTA and CDR2 FQGNSA come from the germline V gene. CDR3 size: 14 residues. The CDR3 sequence: CASKGTGMNSPLHF. CDR3 coding DNA: TGTGCCAGCAAGGGGACAGGGATGAATTCACCCCTCCACTTT.

This clonotype showed up many times. V gene TRBV28 combines with J gene TRBJ1-5; maybe TRBD1 (6 bases). The germline CDR1 and CDR2 sequences are MDHEN and SYDVKM. The V end was cut by 6 bases, the J end by 2 bases, with 17 bases between. The CDR3 extends over 16 amino acids. CDR3 nucleotide sequence: TGTGCCAGCAGCACCCCCAGGGGATCGGGCAATCAGCCCCAGCATTTT. It specifies CASSTPRGSGNQPQHF. The complete variable domain, with remaining parts taken from reference TRBV28 and TRBJ1-5, reads DVKVTQSSRYLVKRTGEKVFLECVQDMDHENMFWYRQDPGLGLRLIYFSYDVKMKEKGDIPEGYSVSREKKERFSLILESASTNQTSMYLCASSTPRGSGNQPQHFGDGTRLSIL.

This clonotype showed up many times. The CDR3 reads CASSLEPGTSTDTQYF. DNA for the CDR3: TGCGCCAGCAGCTTGGAACCGGGTACTAGCACAGATACGCAGTATTTT. This chain links TRBV5-1 with TRBJ2-3; the D is unclear. The CDR3 has 16 residues. Trimming removed 0 bases from V and 0 bases from J, with 11 bases in between. The germline V gene has CDR1 SGHRS and CDR2 YFSETQ.

This clonotype has more than one count but fewer than ten. This rearrangement joins TRBV7-2 to TRBJ2-1, with 12 bases fitting TRBD2. The CDR3 contains 18 residues. V trimming: 3 bases; J trimming: 8 bases; junction bases outside the gene matches: 14. Germline assignment: CDR1 SGHTA and CDR2 FQGNSA. This chain's CDR3 is CASSLFKASGRAGYEQFF. The CDR3 DNA follows: TGTGCCAGCAGCTTGTTTAAGGCTAGCGGGAGGGCGGGGTATGAGCAGTTCTTC.

The rearrangement joins TRBV7-2 to TRBJ2-1; 7 bases agree with TRBD1. Germline assignment: CDR1 SGHTA and CDR2 FQGNSA. V shed 3 bases, J shed 7 bases, and the junction held 6 bases outside the gene matches. CDR3 size: 14 residues. The CDR3 DNA follows: TGTGCCAGCAGCTTCACAGGGGTTGTTAATGAGCAGTTCTTC. This sequence encodes CASSFTGVVNEQFF.

The sample holds many counts of this clonotype. This chain uses TRBV7-2 with TRBJ2-1; 8 nucleotides match TRBD2. V gave up 4 bases and J gave up 8 bases; unmatched junction bases: 7. This CDR3 has 14 amino acids. The germline gives CDR1 SGHTA, CDR2 FQGNSA. The CDR3 DNA follows: TGTGCCAGCAGCTGGAGCGGGGGAGGCGATGAGCAGTTCTTC. Translating it yields CASSWSGGGDEQFF.

This clonotype was counted a few times. The V call is TRBV24-1, the J call TRBJ2-1; 14 nucleotides match TRBD2. The CDR3 has 15 amino acids. CDR1 and CDR2 (germline): KGHDR, SFDVKD. V lost 4 bases and J lost 13; bases outside the gene matches: 8. Here the CDR3 reads CATSDQTSGGANQFF. The CDR3 region has the DNA TGTGCCACCAGTGACCAGACTAGCGGGGGGGCCAACCAGTTCTTC.

This clonotype was counted ten times or more. The J gene is TRBJ1-1, the V gene TRBV12-3 or TRBV12-4; 7 bases line up with TRBD1. The V segment lost 8 bases and the J segment 6 bases; nucleotides outside the gene matches: 9. This CDR3 spans 13 amino acids. The CDR3 sequence: CASVRTGAPEAFF. The CDR3 DNA sequence: TGTGCCAGCGTCAGAACAGGGGCCCCTGAAGCTTTCTTT.

The DNA for the CDR3 is TGTGCCAGCAGGCGGACTAGCGGGAGCATGTACAATGAGCAGTTCTTC. This gives the protein CASRRTSGSMYNEQFF. The chain recombines TRBV4-2 with TRBJ2-1, with 13 bases that match TRBD2. The V and J ends lost 6 bases and 4 bases, in that order; junction bases with no gene match: 6. The CDR3 has 16 residues. The germline V gene has CDR1 LGHNA and CDR2 YNFKEQ.

This clonotype has ten or more counts. DNA of the CDR3: TGTGCCAGCAGGGAGAACACTGAAGCTTTCTTT. It codes for CASRENTEAFF. This chain links TRBV13 with TRBJ1-1; no reliable D call. V was pared by 6 bases and J by 1 base, with 3 bases between. Germline-derived CDR1 and CDR2 are PRHDT and FYEKMQ (reference sequence). This CDR3 region has 11 residues. The entire variable domain, with the rest obtained from reference TRBV13 and TRBJ1-1, is as follows: AAGVIQSPRHLIKEKRETATLKCYPIPRHDTVYWYQQGPGQDPQFLISFYEKMQSDKGSIPDRFSAQQFSDYHSELNMSSLELGDSALYFCASRENTEAFFGQGTRLTVV.

V gene TRBV4-3 combines with J gene TRBJ2-2; TRBD2 aligns across 10 bases. The CDR3 spans 16 residues. Germline V gene data show CDR1 as LGHNA and CDR2 as YSLEER. V shed 5 bases and J 5 bases; nucleotides not matched to a gene: 8. The CDR3 DNA reads TGCGCCAGCAGCTTCATAGCGGGAGGTGGAACCGGGGAGCTGTTTTTT. Translated: CASSFIAGGGTGELFF.

The chain employs TRBV5-4 and TRBJ2-5, with TRBD1 as a possible D gene (6 bases). The CDR3 runs to 17 residues. Trimming removed 3 bases at V and 1 base at J, with 19 bases between. Germline assignment: CDR1 SGHNT and CDR2 YYREEE (reference sequence). The CDR3 sequence: CASSSPDSGSLQETQYF. Here the CDR3 DNA reads TGTGCCAGCAGCTCTCCGGACAGCGGATCCCTCCAAGAGACCCAGTACTTC.

This clonotype has a count of ten or more. The V and J genes are TRBV24-1 and TRBJ1-2; 7 bases fit TRBD1. Germline V CDR1 and CDR2: KGHDR, SFDVKD. J was trimmed by 4 bases and V by 1 base; bases with no gene match: 5. The CDR3 consists of 15 residues. Here the CDR3 DNA reads TGTGCCACCAGTGATTTAGGGACAGACTTCTATGGCTACACCTTC. It yields the protein CATSDLGTDFYGYTF.

This clonotype was detected only a few times. The CDR3 nucleotides read TGTGCCAGCACGCTTCTTACAGGAGCGAACACTGAAGCTTTCTTT. Translation: CASTLLTGANTEAFF. The V gene is TRBV7-9, the J gene TRBJ1-1; tentatively, D is TRBD1 (5 bases). Germline CDR1 and CDR2: SEHNR and FQNEAQ (reference sequence). The CDR3 has 15 amino acids. V gave up 7 bases and J gave up 1 base, with 16 bases separating them.

This clonotype has at least ten counts. This chain joins TRBV10-3 and TRBJ1-2; tentatively, D is TRBD1 (5 bases). The germline V gene has CDR1 ENHRY and CDR2 SYGVKD. V lost 3 bases, J lost 4 bases, and 15 bases lay in between. The length of the CDR3 is 15 residues. CDR3 sequence: CAISDERGRSYGYTF. For the CDR3, the DNA is TGTGCCATCAGTGATGAAAGGGGTCGCTCCTATGGCTACACCTTC.

This clonotype was seen more than once but under ten times. The chain couples TRBV7-2 to TRBJ2-1; 10 bases are a match to TRBD2. Trimming at V came to 4 bases and at J to 6 bases, leaving 6 bases not matched to a gene. This CDR3 has 15 residues. Germline lookup yields CDR1 SGHTA and CDR2 FQGNSA. The CDR3 region has the DNA TGTGCCAGCAGCTCCCTAGCGGGAGCGGTCAATGAGCAGTTCTTC. It translates to CASSSLAGAVNEQFF.

This chain links TRBV5-6 with TRBJ1-5; 7 nucleotides line up with TRBD1. This CDR3 is built from 15 residues. Germline assignment: CDR1 SGHDT and CDR2 YYEEEE. J gave up 9 bases and V 5 bases, and 14 bases lay outside the gene matches. The CDR3 sequence: CASSTGTVTTGPQHF. In DNA form, the CDR3 reads TGTGCCAGCAGTACTGGGACAGTAACTACGGGGCCCCAGCATTTT.

The chain is built from TRBV6-2 or TRBV6-3 and TRBJ2-3; D gene unclear. Trimming stripped 5 bases from V and 2 bases from J, with 8 bases between. CDR1 and CDR2 (germline): MNHEY, SVGEGT. CDR3 length equals 13 residues. DNA of the CDR3: TGTGCCAGCAGTGTTCATCCCACAGATACGCAGTATTTT. It specifies CASSVHPTDTQYF.

This clonotype was recorded at least ten times. The chain combines TRBV11-2 with TRBJ2-2; no reliable D call. The CDR3 length is 16 residues. Per the germline V gene, CDR1 is SGHAT and CDR2 is FQNNGV. Trimming took off 1 base at V and 1 base at J, with 10 bases between the two ends. CDR3 residues: CASSLAGGVNTGELFF. CDR3 bases: TGTGCCAGCAGCTTAGCTGGCGGAGTGAACACCGGGGAGCTGTTTTTT.

The chain carries TRBV24-1 and TRBJ2-1; TRBD1 matches at 7 bases. The length of the CDR3 is 17 residues. J lost 10 bases, V lost 3 bases, and 17 bases had no gene match. Per the germline V gene, CDR1 is KGHDR and CDR2 is SFDVKD. The CDR3 sequence is CATSDPRPGQKGKEQFF. The DNA of the CDR3 is TGTGCCACCAGTGATCCCCGTCCGGGACAGAAGGGAAAGGAGCAGTTCTTC.

Details on this clonotype: The junction does not match germline at one end; this may be a read error. V is TRBV10-3 and J is TRBJ2-2; the match to TRBD1 covers 9 bases. The CDR3 runs to 15 residues. From germline, CDR1 is ENHRY and CDR2 SYGVKD. The chain's CDR3 is CAVSGTTGQGGELFF. CDR3 bases: TGTGCCGTCAGTGGGACAACGGGACAGGGCGGGGAGCTGTTTTTT.

The chain combines TRBV5-4 with TRBJ1-1; tentative D call: TRBD1 (6 bases). Germline-derived CDR1 and CDR2 are SGHNT and YYREEE (reference sequence). V was trimmed by 2 bases and J by 1 base, leaving 12 bases between them. This CDR3 is built from 15 residues. The CDR3 DNA follows: TGTGCCAGCAGCTTACAGAGGGGGACGAACACTGAAGCTTTCTTT. This gives the protein CASSLQRGTNTEAFF. Supplemented by reference TRBV5-4 and TRBJ1-1, the full variable domain reads ETGVTQSPTHLIKTRGQQVTLRCSSQSGHNTVSWYQQALGQGPQFIFQYYREEENGRGNFPPRFSGLQFPNYSSELNVNALELDDSALYLCASSLQRGTNTEAFFGQGTRLTVV.

Details on this clonotype: The germline gene is not matched at one end of the junction; a read error may be the cause. The rearrangement uses TRBV11-2 and TRBJ2-1; the match to TRBD1 covers 8 bases. Germline-derived CDR1 and CDR2 are SGHAT and FQNNGV. The CDR3 consists of 17 residues. CDR3 sequence: CASSPTGEVTSYNEQFF. CDR3 sequence (DNA): TGCGCCAGCAGCCCGACAGGGGAGGTAACTAGCTACAATGAGCAGTTCTTC.

This clonotype was seen more than once but under ten times. The V call is TRBV19, the J call TRBJ2-3; 11 bases are shared with TRBD2. The V and J ends lost 3 bases and 4 bases, in that order; junction bases with no gene match: 3. Germline CDR1 and CDR2: LNHDA and SQIVND (reference sequence). There are 15 residues in the CDR3. Here the CDR3 reads CASSMTSGVADTQYF. The DNA of the CDR3 is TGTGCCAGTAGTATGACTAGCGGGGTTGCAGATACGCAGTATTTT. The variable domain in full, completed from reference TRBV19 and TRBJ2-3, reads DGGITQSPKYLFRKEGQNVTLSCEQNLNHDAMYWYRQDPGQGLRLIYYSQIVNDFQKGDIAEGYSVSREKKESFPLTVTSAQKNPTAFYLCASSMTSGVADTQYFGPGTRLTVL.

This CDR3 reads CASTTGLGSYNEQFF. CDR3 sequence (DNA): TGTGCCAGCACCACGGGGCTTGGGTCCTACAATGAGCAGTTCTTC. The V gene is TRBV6-1, the J gene TRBJ2-1; the D gene could be TRBD1 or TRBD2 (5 bases each). The CDR3 runs 15 residues. Deletions cut 7 bases from V and 1 base from J, with 14 bases between. CDR1 and CDR2 from the germline V gene are MNHNS and SASEGT.